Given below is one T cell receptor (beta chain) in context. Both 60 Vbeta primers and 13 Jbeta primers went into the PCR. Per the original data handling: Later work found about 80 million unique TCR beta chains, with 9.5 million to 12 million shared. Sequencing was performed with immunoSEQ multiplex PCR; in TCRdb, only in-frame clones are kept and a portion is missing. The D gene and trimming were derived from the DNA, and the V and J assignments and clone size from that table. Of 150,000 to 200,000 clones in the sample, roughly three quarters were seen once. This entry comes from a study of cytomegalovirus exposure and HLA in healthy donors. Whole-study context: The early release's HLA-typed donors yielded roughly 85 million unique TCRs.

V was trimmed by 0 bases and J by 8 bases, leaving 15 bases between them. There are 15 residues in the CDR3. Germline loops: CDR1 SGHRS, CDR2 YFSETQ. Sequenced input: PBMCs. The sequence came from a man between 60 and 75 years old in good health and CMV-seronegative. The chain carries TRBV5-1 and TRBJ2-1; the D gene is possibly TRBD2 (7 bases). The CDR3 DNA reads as TGCGCCAGCAGCTTGGTTTTAGGGGGGGCGTATGAGCAGTTCTTC. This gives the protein CASSLVLGGAYEQFF. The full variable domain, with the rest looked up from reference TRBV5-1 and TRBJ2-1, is KAGVTQTPRYLIKTRGQQVTLSCSPISGHRSVSWYQQTPGQGLQFLFEYFSETQRNKGNFPGRFSGRQFSNSRSEMNVSTLELGDSALYLCASSLVLGGAYEQFFGPGTRLTVL.